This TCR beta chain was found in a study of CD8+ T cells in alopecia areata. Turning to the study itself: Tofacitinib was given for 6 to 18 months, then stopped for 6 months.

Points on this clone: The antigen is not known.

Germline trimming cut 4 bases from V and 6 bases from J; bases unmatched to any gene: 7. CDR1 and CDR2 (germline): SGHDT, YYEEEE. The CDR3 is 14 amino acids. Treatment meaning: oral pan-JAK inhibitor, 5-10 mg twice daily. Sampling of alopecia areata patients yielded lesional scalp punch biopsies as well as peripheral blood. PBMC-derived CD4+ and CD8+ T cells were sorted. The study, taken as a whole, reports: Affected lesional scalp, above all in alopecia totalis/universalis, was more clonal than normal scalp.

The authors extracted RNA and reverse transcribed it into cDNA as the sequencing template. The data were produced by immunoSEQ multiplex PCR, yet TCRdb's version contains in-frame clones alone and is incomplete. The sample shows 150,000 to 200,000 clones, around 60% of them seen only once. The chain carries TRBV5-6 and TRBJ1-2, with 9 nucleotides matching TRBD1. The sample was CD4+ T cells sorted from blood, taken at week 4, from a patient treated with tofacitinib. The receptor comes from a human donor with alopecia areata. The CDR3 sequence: CASSLGDRENGYTF. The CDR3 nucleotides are TGTGCCAGCAGCCTGGGGGACAGGGAGAATGGCTACACCTTC. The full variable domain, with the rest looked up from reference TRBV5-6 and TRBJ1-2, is DAGVTQSPTHLIKTRGQQVTLRCSPKSGHDTVSWYQQALGQGPQFIFQYYEEEERQRGNFPDRFSGHQFPNYSSELNVNALLLGDSALYLCASSLGDRENGYTFGSGTRLTVV.